This TCR beta chain was sequenced for a study of regulatory T cells in long-lasting Graves disease. Study-level findings and limits: Lower TCR diversity was seen in persistent Graves' patients than in newly diagnosed ones. Patients with persistent disease showed a bias toward TRBV28, TRBJ1-2 and TRBJ2-5.

Arm-PCR with iRepertoire HTBI primers amplified the CDR3 regions for these TCR beta libraries. One entry per CDR3 protein results from TCRdb running MiXCR on the multiplex PCR reads. The sample gives roughly 420,000 distinct CDR3 sequences, roughly 15% of which show up once; roughly a tenth is in the top ten. In germline, CDR1 is SGHRS, CDR2 YFSETQ. Trimming took 0 bases from V and 0 from J, leaving 7 bases between them. The CDR3 has 15 amino acids. Time point described: newly diagnosed GD, antithyroid drugs for less than 3 months. Extracted RNA from PBMCs served as the source of the TCR library. All patients originated from an endocrinology department located in Xi'an, China. The table lists this clonotype with many counts. The target antigen is unknown. The same data also went into a second study, on T cells in Graves' hyperthyroidism and ophthalmopathy. That source notes: A median 6.5 months before onset, the model predicted ophthalmopathy.

This chain connects TRBV5-1 to TRBJ2-1, with D unclear. The sequence derives from a woman aged 25 to 45 with Graves disease. The sample was peripheral blood mononuclear cells (PBMCs), taken at new diagnosis, from a patient treated with antithyroid drugs. CDR3 amino acids: CASSLDSSSYNEQFF. CDR3 DNA sequence: TGCGCCAGCAGCTTGGACTCCAGCTCCTACAATGAGCAGTTCTTC.